The T cell receptor (beta chain) under discussion was sequenced for a study of Graves' ophthalmopathy and Graves' hyperthyroidism. Study-level background: Untreated patients at initial diagnosis provided peripheral blood. Regarding the study as a whole: The model achieved 70.59% sensitivity and 72.22% specificity for ophthalmopathy progression. The 13-signature model separated ophthalmopathy from stable hyperthyroidism at roughly 90% sensitivity and roughly 80% specificity.

This clonotype was found many times. Antigen: not known. From RNA, the CDR3 regions of TCR beta chains were amplified and sequenced. Following a first-round RT-PCR that used HTBI primers, a second-round multiplex PCR was carried out. TCRdb reanalysed the multiplex PCR reads using MiXCR and keeps one entry per CDR3 protein. The repertoire holds 650,000 to 800,000 distinct CDR3 sequences, with about two fifths as singletons. Ophthalmopathy-affected donors exhibited moderate-to-severe activity, CAS ≥3, NOSPECS ≥4, and duration under 3 months. Germline values: CDR1 SGHRS, CDR2 YFSETQ. The germline V and J ends were trimmed by 2 bases and 2 bases, with 5 bases remaining between them. CDR3 length equals 12 residues.

Sample: peripheral blood. The rearrangement links TRBV5-1 to TRBJ2-7; D is unresolved. This TCR was recovered from an adult man with Graves' ophthalmopathy. The CDR3 coding sequence is TGCGCCAGCAGCTTTCCGGCCTACGAGCAGTACTTC. Translation gives CASSFPAYEQYF.